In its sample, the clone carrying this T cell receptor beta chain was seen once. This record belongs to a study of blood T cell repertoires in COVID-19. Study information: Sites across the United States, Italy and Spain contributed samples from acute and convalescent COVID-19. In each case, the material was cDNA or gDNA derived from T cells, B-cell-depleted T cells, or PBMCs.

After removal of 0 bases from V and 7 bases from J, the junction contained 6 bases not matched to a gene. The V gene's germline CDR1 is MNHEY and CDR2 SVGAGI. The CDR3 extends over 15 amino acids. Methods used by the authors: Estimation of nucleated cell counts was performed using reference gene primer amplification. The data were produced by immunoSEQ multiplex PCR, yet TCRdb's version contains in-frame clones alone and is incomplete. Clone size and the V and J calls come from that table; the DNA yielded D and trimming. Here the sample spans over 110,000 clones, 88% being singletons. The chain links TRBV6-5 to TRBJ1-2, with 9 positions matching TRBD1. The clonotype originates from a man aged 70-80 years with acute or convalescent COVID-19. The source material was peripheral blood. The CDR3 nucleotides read TGTGCCAGCAGTTACTCGTTACAGGGGGCTCGTGGCTACACCTTC. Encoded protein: CASSYSLQGARGYTF.